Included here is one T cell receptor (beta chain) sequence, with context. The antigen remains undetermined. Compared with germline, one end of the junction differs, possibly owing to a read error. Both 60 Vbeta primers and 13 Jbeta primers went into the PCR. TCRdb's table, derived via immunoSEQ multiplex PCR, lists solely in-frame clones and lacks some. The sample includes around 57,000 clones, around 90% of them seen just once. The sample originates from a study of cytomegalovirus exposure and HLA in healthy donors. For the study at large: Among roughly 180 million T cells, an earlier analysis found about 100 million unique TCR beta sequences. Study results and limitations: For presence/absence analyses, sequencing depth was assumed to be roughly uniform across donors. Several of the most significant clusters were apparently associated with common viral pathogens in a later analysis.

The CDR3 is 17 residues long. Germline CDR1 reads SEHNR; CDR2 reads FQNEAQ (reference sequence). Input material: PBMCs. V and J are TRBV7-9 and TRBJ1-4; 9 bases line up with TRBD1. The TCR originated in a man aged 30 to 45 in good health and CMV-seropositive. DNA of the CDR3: TGTTCCAGCAGCTTGCTACAGGGGGCCATACCCGGAGAAAAACTGTTTTTT. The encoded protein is CSSSLLQGAIPGEKLFF.